This TCR beta chain derives from a study of blood T cell repertoires in COVID-19. This table comes from immunoSEQ multiplex PCR, and its TCRdb copy is limited to in-frame clones, with some not included. The data show about 120,000 clones, about 85% seen once. Sequencing input: peripheral blood. The TCR sequence derives from a man older than 75 with acute or convalescent COVID-19.

The CDR3 region has the DNA TGTGCCAGCAGCGCCCCAGAAACCTACGAGCAGTACTTC. This encodes CASSAPETYEQYF. The chain carries TRBV2 and TRBJ2-7; no reliable D call. The V and J ends lost 6 bases and 2 bases respectively, with 11 bases between them. The CDR3 loop spans 13 amino acids. Germline loops: CDR1 SNHLY, CDR2 FYNNEI.